Described below is a single T cell receptor beta chain sequence and its context. The germline V gene encodes CDR1 DFQATT and CDR2 SNEGSKA (reference sequence). The CDR3 spans 15 residues. V lost 3 bases, J lost 5 bases, and 19 bases lay in between. The source of the sample is a study of blood T cell repertoires in COVID-19. Under the authors' procedure: Cell counts per sample came from amplifying reference gene primers. The method was immunoSEQ multiplex PCR; TCRdb's version includes in-frame clones alone and lacks a portion of them. That table is the source of V, J and clone size, and D and trimming were worked out from the DNA. This table holds some 44,000 clones, around 91% found once.

The chain couples TRBV20-1 to TRBJ1-2, with a tentative D call TRBD1 (6 bases). The source is a man in his fifties or sixties with active COVID-19. Sequencing was done on a sample of peripheral blood. Written as DNA, the CDR3 is TGCAGTGCTAGTAGCCTAAGGGAGGGACAATATGGCTACACCTTC. Its translation is CSASSLREGQYGYTF.